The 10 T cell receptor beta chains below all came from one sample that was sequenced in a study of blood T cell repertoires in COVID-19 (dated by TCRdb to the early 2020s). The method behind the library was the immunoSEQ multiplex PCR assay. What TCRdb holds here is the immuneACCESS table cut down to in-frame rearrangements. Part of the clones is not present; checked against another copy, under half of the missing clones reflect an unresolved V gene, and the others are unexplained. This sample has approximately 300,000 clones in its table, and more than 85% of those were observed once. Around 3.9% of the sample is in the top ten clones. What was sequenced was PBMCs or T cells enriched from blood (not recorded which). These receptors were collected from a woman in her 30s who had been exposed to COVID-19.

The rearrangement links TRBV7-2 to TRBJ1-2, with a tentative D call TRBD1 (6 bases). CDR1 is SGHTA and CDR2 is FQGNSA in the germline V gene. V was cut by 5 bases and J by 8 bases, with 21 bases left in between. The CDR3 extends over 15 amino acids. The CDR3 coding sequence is TGTGCCAGCAGCCTATCGGGACATGGAATAGCGGGCTACACCTTC. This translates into CASSLSGHGIAGYTF.

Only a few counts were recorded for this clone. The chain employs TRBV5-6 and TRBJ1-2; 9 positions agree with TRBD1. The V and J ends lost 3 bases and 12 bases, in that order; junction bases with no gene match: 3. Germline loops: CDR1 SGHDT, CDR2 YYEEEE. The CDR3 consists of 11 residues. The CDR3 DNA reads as TGTGCCAGCAGCTCACAGGGGGCGCACACCTTC. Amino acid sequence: CASSSQGAHTF.

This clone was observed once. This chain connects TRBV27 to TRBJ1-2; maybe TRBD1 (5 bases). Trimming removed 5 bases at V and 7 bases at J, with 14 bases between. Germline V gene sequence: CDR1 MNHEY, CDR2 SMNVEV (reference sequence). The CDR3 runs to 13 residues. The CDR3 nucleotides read TGTGCCAGCAGTCCTCGGGGGGTGCGTGGCTACACCTTC. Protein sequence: CASSPRGVRGYTF.

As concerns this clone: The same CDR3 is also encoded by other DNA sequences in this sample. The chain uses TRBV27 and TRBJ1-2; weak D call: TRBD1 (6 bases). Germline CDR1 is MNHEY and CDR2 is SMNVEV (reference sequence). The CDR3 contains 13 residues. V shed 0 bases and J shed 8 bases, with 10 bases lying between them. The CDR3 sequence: CASSLSQGYGYTF. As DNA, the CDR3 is TGTGCCAGCAGTTTATCCCAGGGGTACGGCTACACCTTC.

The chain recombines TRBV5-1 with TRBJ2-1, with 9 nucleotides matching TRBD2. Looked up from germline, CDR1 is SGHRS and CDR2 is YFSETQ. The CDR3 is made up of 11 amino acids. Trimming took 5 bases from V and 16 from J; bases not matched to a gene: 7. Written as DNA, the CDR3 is TGCGCCAGCAGTACCGGGACTAGCAAATTCTTC. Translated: CASSTGTSKFF.

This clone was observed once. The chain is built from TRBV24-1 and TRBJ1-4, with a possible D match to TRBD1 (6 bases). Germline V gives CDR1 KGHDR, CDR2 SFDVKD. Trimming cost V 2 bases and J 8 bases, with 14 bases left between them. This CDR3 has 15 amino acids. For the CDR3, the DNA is TGTGCCACCAGTGATTCGCAGGGGTCGAAAGAAAAACTGTTTTTT. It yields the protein CATSDSQGSKEKLFF.

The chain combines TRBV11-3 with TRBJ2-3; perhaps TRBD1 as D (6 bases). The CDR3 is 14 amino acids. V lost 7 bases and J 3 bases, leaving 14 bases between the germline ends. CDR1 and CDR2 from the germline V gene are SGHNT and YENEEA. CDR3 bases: TGTGCCAGCACCAAAGGAAGGGGGACAGATACGCAGTATTTT. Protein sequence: CASTKGRGTDTQYF.

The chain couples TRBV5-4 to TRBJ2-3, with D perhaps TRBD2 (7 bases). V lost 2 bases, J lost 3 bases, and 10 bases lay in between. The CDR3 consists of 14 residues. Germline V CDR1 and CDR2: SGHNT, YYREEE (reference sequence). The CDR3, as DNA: TGTGCCAGCAGCTTCGGGGGGCCTACAGATACGCAGTATTTT. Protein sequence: CASSFGGPTDTQYF.

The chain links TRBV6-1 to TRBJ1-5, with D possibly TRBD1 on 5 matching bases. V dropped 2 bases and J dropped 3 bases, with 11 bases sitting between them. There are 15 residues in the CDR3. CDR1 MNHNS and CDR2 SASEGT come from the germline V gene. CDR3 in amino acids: CASSELRGVNQPQHF. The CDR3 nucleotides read TGTGCCAGCAGTGAACTCCGGGGGGTCAATCAGCCCCAGCATTTT.

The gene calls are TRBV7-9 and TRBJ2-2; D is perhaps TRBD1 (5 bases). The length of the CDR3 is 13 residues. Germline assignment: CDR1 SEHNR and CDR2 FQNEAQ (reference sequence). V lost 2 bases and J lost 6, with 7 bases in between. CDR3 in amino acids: CASSLQGAGELFF. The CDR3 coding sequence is TGTGCCAGCAGCTTACAGGGTGCCGGGGAGCTGTTTTTT.